This T cell receptor (beta chain) was sequenced in a study of CD8+CD57+ T cells in acquired aplastic anemia. Study-level findings and limits: CD8+ Simpson's diversity did not differ significantly between patients and controls.

On this clonotype itself: Its target is not known.

The template for TCR beta VDJ and CDR3 sequence profiling was genomic DNA. Each CDR3 protein gets one entry after TCRdb re-called the reads with MiXCR. In the table there are some 410,000 distinct CDR3 sequences, 65% to 75% of which are singletons. Germline V gives CDR1 ENHRY, CDR2 SYGVKD. The CDR3 is 12 residues long. V shed 10 bases, J shed 8 bases, and the junction held 10 bases outside the gene matches. This sequence joins TRBV10-3 and TRBJ1-1; TRBD1 aligns across 7 bases. Sequencing input: sorted CD4+, CD8+, or CD8+CD57+ T cells (not recorded which) from PBMCs. The sequence came from a human donor in good health, serving as a control. The CDR3 reads CATLDREGEAFF. As DNA, the CDR3 is TGTGCCACCCTCGACAGGGAGGGGGAAGCTTTCTTT.